This T cell receptor beta chain emerged from a study of blood T cell repertoires in COVID-19. As processed by the authors: Reference gene primer amplification gave nucleated cell count estimates. The data were produced by immunoSEQ multiplex PCR, yet TCRdb's version contains in-frame clones alone and is incomplete. The V and J calls and clone size were taken over from that table, and D and trimming were inferred from the DNA. The table has about 170,000 clones, 70% to 90% seen once; the top ten hold less than 0.85%. The origin of this receptor is a woman under 30 who had recovered from COVID-19. Sequencing was performed on PBMCs or T cells enriched from blood (not recorded which).

The CDR3 loop reads CASSGTNHGNQPQHF. CDR3 DNA: TGTGCCAGCAGTGGAACAAACCATGGCAATCAGCCCCAGCATTTT. The chain recombines TRBV2 with TRBJ1-5; D uncertain. Per germline, CDR1 SNHLY and CDR2 FYNNEI. CDR3 length: 15 amino acids. Deletions cut 4 bases from V and 2 bases from J, with 12 bases between.